This T cell receptor (beta chain) was recovered during a study of beta chain features in type 1 diabetes. Overall study findings and caveats: Patients with Type 1 diabetes showed moderately but significantly shorter TCRB CDR3s in all four CD4+ subsets.

Per germline, CDR1 SGDLS and CDR2 YYNGEE. The V end was cut by 0 bases, the J end by 4 bases, with 7 bases between. CDR3 size: 13 residues. As to this clone: Its antigen is currently unknown.

Sorting with CD45RO/CCR7/CD25/CD127/CD95/CD27 yielded naive, central memory, regulatory and stem-like memory CD4+ cells. Investigators reverse transcribed all isolated RNA, so they sequenced expressed TCRB transcripts. Libraries were prepared by immunoSEQ multiplex PCR; TCRdb keeps only in-frame clonotypes and omits some of them. The repertoire holds approximately 730,000 clones, with 13% as singletons. The sequence was obtained from a man between 18 and 35 years old with type 1 diabetes. The source material was naive CD4+ T cells from blood. This chain connects TRBV9 to TRBJ2-5; the D gene is possibly TRBD1 (6 bases). The DNA for the CDR3 is TGTGCCAGCAGCGTAGAGACAGGAGAGACCCAGTACTTC. This codes for CASSVETGETQYF.